The T cell receptor beta chain under discussion was sequenced for a study of beta chain features in type 1 diabetes (dated by TCRdb to 2017 to 2018). A note on the overall study: No differences in mean age, gender distribution, total cell number or subset yield were found between patients and healthy donors. A total of roughly 98,000,000 sorted cells were examined across all samples, and RNA yield correlated strongly with the number of cells per subset. Regulatory and stem cell-like memory subsets were obtained from only 8 patients and roughly 8 healthy donors, while naive and central memory subsets were obtained from all 30 or so donors. In the study, recently diagnosed type 1 diabetes patients and matched healthy donors were compared on the TCRB repertoires of their sorted circulating CD4+ T cell subsets. The research as a whole found: In all four CD4+ subsets, TCRB CDR3 length was moderately but significantly shorter in type 1 diabetes patients. Because small numbers of individuals were included in the HLA sub-analyses, any influence of HLA type on TCRB rearrangement was left unresolved. The naive, central memory and regulatory TCRB repertoires appeared to resemble one another more closely among patients than among healthy donors. Because cDNA was sequenced instead of genomic DNA, activated cells with high expression could be over-represented, although the groups did not differ in activation or CD3 levels. Patients with type 1 diabetes made fewer insertions and deleted more nucleotides at VDJ recombination sites, implying thymic rearrangement abnormalities. PCR may preferentially amplify shorter templates, but because patient and control samples were amplified and corrected together, any resulting skew would affect both groups equally.

There are 17 amino acids in the CDR3, from cysteine to phenylalanine inclusive. The retained sequence is limited to the CDR3, 51 bases, with the frame set at the first base. The CDR1 and CDR2 encoded by the germline V gene are SGHRS and YFSETQ. Unmatched junction bases come to 11, with V trimmed by 2 bases and J by 5 bases. Each donor gave one peripheral blood draw, approximately 100 mL on average, collected into heparinised tubes. Using a panel that included CD45RO, CCR7, CD25, CD127, CD95 and CD27, naive, central memory, regulatory and stem cell-like memory CD4+ T cells were sorted on a BD FACSAria II. All sorted populations exceeded 98% purity. PBMCs were separated immediately by Lymphoprep density gradient centrifugation and were stained directly, without being cultured. So that batch effects would be minimized, each experiment stained and sorted samples in pairs, pairing one healthy donor with one patient.

The entire isolated RNA was reverse transcribed using the High Capacity cDNA Reverse Transcription Kit, and thus expressed TCRB transcripts were sequenced. Deep immunoSEQ sequencing was applied to naive, central memory and regulatory T cell samples, giving an average of roughly 3.3 million total reads per sample. Sorted cells were lysed in RLT buffer and RNA was extracted with DNase-treated RNeasy Micro or Mini kits, depending on cell number. Each cell subset was processed separately to prevent cross-contamination, with patient and healthy donor samples processed together. The immunoSEQ multiplex PCR was used to amplify TCRB sequences from cDNA, generating 87-bp fragments that spanned the CDR3 region. Amplicons were sequenced on the Illumina HiSeq platform. The source study handled its data this way. PCR bias was corrected computationally using synthetic template baselines, and reads within Hamming distance 2 were collapsed, with unmergeable singletons discarded. By aligning reads against IMGT, V, D and J genes, CDR3 length, and insertions or deletions at six rearrangement sites were assigned. Within each subset, clonotype counts were normalized to the number of sorted cells before true diversity and Gini coefficients were calculated with the tcR R package. The overlap coefficient, calculated on TCRB nucleotide sequences, was used to quantify repertoire sharing. The immuneACCESS repertoire file appears here via TCRdb, limited to in-frame rearrangements. These files lack a portion of the clones; in checked studies, under half of the deficit traces to unresolved V genes, and the cause of the others is not known. V, J and clone size derive from that table, while D and trimming were established from the DNA sequence. The sample table shows 160,000 or so clones, and approximately 8.4% are seen once. The ten largest clones add up to roughly 2.5% of the sample.

This clone was observed a few times. The antigen it binds to is not known. Per-base quality was not reported, and no clone a single base away is much larger than it. This receptor was obtained from a woman aged 18 to 35 in good health. The sequence links TRBV5-1 to TRBJ2-5, with 11 middle bases fitting TRBD2. Sequenced material: central memory CD4+ T cells from blood. The DNA reads TGCGCCAGCAGCTTCCGGGGGACTAGCGGTCCTCGGGAGACCCAGTACTTC. Translated, this gives CASSFRGTSGPRETQYF.